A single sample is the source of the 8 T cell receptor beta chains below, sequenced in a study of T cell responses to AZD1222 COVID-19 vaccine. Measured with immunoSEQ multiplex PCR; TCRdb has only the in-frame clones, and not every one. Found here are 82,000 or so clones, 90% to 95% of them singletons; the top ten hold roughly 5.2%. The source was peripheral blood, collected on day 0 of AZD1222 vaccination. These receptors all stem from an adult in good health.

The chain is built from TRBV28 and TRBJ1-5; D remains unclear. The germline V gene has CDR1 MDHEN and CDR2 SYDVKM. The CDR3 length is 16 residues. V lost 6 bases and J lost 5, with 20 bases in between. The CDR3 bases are TGTGCCAGCAGCAGGTTACGAACGGGAAAACATCAGCCCCAGCATTTT. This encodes CASSRLRTGKHQPQHF.

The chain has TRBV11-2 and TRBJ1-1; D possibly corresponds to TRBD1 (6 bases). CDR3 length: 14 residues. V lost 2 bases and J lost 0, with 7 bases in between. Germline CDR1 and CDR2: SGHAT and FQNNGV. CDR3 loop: CASSLSGVNTEAFF. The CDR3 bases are TGTGCCAGCAGCTTATCAGGGGTGAACACTGAAGCTTTCTTT. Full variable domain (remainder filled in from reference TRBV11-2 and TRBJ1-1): EAGVAQSPRYKIIEKRQSVAFWCNPISGHATLYWYQQILGQGPKLLIQFQNNGVVDDSQLPKDRFSAERLKGVDSTLKIQPAKLEDSAVYLCASSLSGVNTEAFFGQGTRLTVV.

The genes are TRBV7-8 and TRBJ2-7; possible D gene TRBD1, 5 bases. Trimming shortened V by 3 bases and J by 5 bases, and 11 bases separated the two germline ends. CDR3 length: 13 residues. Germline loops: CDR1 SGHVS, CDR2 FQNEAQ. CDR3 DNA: TGTGCCAGCAGCTTTGGGGCAGTCCACGAGCAGTACTTC. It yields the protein CASSFGAVHEQYF.

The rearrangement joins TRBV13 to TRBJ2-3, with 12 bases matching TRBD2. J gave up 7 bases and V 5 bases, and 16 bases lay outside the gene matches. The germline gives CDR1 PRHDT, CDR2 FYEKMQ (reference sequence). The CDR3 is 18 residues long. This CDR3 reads CASSRRASGGATPYTQYF. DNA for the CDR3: TGTGCCAGCAGCCGACGGGCTAGCGGGGGGGCGACCCCCTATACGCAGTATTTT.

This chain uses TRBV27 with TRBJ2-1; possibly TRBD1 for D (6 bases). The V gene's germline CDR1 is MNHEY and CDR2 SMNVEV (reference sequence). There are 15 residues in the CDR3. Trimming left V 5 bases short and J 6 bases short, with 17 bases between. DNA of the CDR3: TGTGCCAGCAGTCCCCTTGGGGCAGGGGCCAATGAGCAGTTCTTC. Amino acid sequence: CASSPLGAGANEQFF.

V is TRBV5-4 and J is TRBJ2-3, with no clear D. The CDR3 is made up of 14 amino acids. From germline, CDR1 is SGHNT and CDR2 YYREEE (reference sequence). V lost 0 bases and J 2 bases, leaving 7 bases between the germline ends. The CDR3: CASSLGLSTDTQYF. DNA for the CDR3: TGTGCCAGCAGCTTGGGGTTATCCACAGATACGCAGTATTTT. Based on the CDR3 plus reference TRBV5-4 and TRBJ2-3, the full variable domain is ETGVTQSPTHLIKTRGQQVTLRCSSQSGHNTVSWYQQALGQGPQFIFQYYREEENGRGNFPPRFSGLQFPNYSSELNVNALELDDSALYLCASSLGLSTDTQYFGPGTRLTVL.

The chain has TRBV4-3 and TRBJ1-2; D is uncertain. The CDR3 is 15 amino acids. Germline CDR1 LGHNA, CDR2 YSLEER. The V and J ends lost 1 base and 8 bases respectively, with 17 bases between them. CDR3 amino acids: CASSQGAGSSGGYTF. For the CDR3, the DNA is TGCGCCAGCAGCCAAGGGGCCGGGAGCTCGGGAGGCTACACCTTC.

The CDR3 spells CASSFGQGNEQYF. The CDR3 DNA follows: TGCGCCAGCAGCTTTGGGCAGGGGAACGAGCAGTACTTC. The V and J genes are TRBV5-1 and TRBJ2-7, with D maybe TRBD1 (6 bases). CDR1 is SGHRS and CDR2 is YFSETQ in the germline V gene. The CDR3 covers 13 residues. Trimming removed 2 bases at V and 5 bases at J, with 11 bases between.